Listed below are T cell receptor beta chains from one sample, sequenced in a study of shared clonotypes between healthy human individuals. Generated by immunoSEQ multiplex PCR, the TCRdb table keeps only in-frame clones and is missing some. The data hold about 460,000 clones, with around 77% observed a single time. Sequencing was done on a sample of PBMCs. All receptors derive from a woman between 35 and 50 years old in good health. Some clones in this sample may be carry-over from other donors' samples. Each CDR3 is given with its conserved first and last residue. The D gene is left open where the match is weak. Rows may omit the clone size; those that give it use once, few, many or a size class.

v_call	d_call	j_call	clone_size	cdr3_aa
TRBV6-1	TRBD2	TRBJ2-3	.	CASSEIDYGGRTDTQYF
TRBV29-1	.	TRBJ2-1	.	CSGTDILSYNEQFF
TRBV9	.	TRBJ2-7	once	CASSKEGISSYEQYF
TRBV2	.	TRBJ1-5	many	CASNRVGGNQPQHF
TRBV29-1	.	TRBJ2-3	many	CSVGRGTDTQYF
TRBV5-5	.	TRBJ1-1	.	CASSLDPQSTEAFF
TRBV7-2	.	TRBJ1-3	.	CASSLGHRGNTIYF
TRBV5-4	.	TRBJ1-2	.	CASSLYGTTGLNYGYTF
TRBV29-1	.	TRBJ2-7	few	CSVPLVGSGNPYEQYF
TRBV30	TRBD2	TRBJ2-5	.	CAWSLAGGDAETQYF
TRBV6-4	.	TRBJ2-6	.	CASSDSIASGANVLTF
TRBV19	TRBD2	TRBJ2-5	.	CASSIVPIIAGVETQYF
TRBV2	.	TRBJ2-7	.	CASSVEGTRYEQYF
TRBV7-9	.	TRBJ2-2	.	CASTTLLGIGELFF
TRBV6-4	TRBD1	TRBJ1-1	many	CASSLHPDRGSEAFF
TRBV4-3	.	TRBJ2-2	.	CASSQGAARGIHTGELFF
TRBV5-6	.	TRBJ2-1	.	CASSLVYGGNEQFF
TRBV7-6	TRBD2	.	.	CASSLVPALLGRSYEQYF